The next 30 T cell receptor beta chains were all read from a single sample in a study of early T cells in non-severe SARS-CoV-2 infection. MiXCR, run by TCRdb on the 5' RACE reads, gives a single entry per CDR3 protein. The sample has about 52,000 distinct CDR3 sequences; roughly 11% are singletons. The source material was whole blood. The receptors stem from an adult who was a healthcare worker with PCR-confirmed SARS-CoV-2 infection or an uninfected control (not recorded which).

In regard to this clonotype: The junction and the germline gene differ at one end; a read error may be behind it. The chain joins TRBV7-9 to TRBJ2-5; D unclear. Germline assignment: CDR1 SEHNR and CDR2 FQNEAQ (reference sequence). CDR3 length equals 12 residues. The CDR3 is CASSLALPLLLF. CDR3 in DNA: TGTGCCAGCAGCTTAGCCCTGCCCCTCCTCCTCTTC.

The rearrangement joins TRBV6-5 to TRBJ2-7; 10 positions match TRBD1. Germline V gene lookup returns CDR1 MNHEY and CDR2 SVGAGI. V shed 2 bases and J 7 bases; nucleotides not matched to a gene: 5. The CDR3 covers 14 residues. The CDR3 spells CASSYPTGGAEQYF. The CDR3, as DNA: TGTGCCAGCAGTTACCCGACAGGGGGCGCGGAGCAGTACTTC.

The gene calls are TRBV7-9 and TRBJ2-2, with 9 bases identical to TRBD1. Looked up from germline, CDR1 is SEHNR and CDR2 is FQNEAQ (reference sequence). The CDR3 covers 15 residues. V was pared by 5 bases and J by 5 bases, with 6 bases of the junction left unmatched. Written as DNA, the CDR3 is TGTGCCAGCAGCGAACAGGGGGCGCGGACCGGGGAGCTGTTTTTT. This encodes CASSEQGARTGELFF.

This clonotype occurred many times. The V call is TRBV20-1, the J call TRBJ1-1; D gene uncertain. The germline gives CDR1 DFQATT, CDR2 SNEGSKA (reference sequence). CDR3 size: 12 residues. Trimming shortened V by 3 bases and J by 3 bases, and 8 bases separated the two germline ends. Written as DNA, the CDR3 is TGCAGTGCTAGGAGCCCAGACACTGAAGCTTTCTTT. It encodes CSARSPDTEAFF.

This clonotype was seen many times. The chain combines TRBV12-3 or TRBV12-4 with TRBJ2-7, with 9 bases lining up with TRBD1. The V segment lost 5 bases and the J segment 5 bases; nucleotides outside the gene matches: 4. There are 13 residues in the CDR3. The CDR3 is CASSLRDRDEQYF. CDR3 nucleotides: TGTGCCAGCAGTCTCCGGGACAGGGACGAGCAGTACTTC.

In this sample, this clonotype turned up many times. V is TRBV7-9 and J is TRBJ2-5; a possible D gene is TRBD2 (5 bases). The germline V gene encodes CDR1 SEHNR and CDR2 FQNEAQ (reference sequence). This CDR3 spans 15 amino acids. V was cut by 1 base and J by 5 bases, with 14 bases left in between. The CDR3 DNA reads TGTGCCAGCAGCTTAGAGGTGGGAGTGGGGGAGACCCAGTACTTC. Residues: CASSLEVGVGETQYF.

The sample holds a few counts of this clonotype. J is TRBJ2-3 and V is TRBV3-1, with no clear D. The CDR3 has 13 amino acids. Trimming took off 1 base at V and 6 bases at J, with 8 bases between the two ends. Looked up from germline, CDR1 is LGHDT and CDR2 is YNNKEL (reference sequence). The CDR3 DNA sequence: TGTGCCAGCAGCCAAGGTATGGCGGATACGCAGTATTTT. This sequence encodes CASSQGMADTQYF.

This chain uses TRBV2 with TRBJ2-7, with TRBD1 matching 11 bases. CDR3 length: 15 amino acids. With 5 bases clipped from V and 6 bases from J, the junction kept 9 bases outside the gene matches. CDR1 SNHLY and CDR2 FYNNEI come from the germline V gene. As DNA, the CDR3 is TGTGCCAGCAGTTACGGACAGGGGGCCTTCGTCGAGCAGTACTTC. Its translation is CASSYGQGAFVEQYF.

The sample holds many counts of this clonotype. This rearrangement joins TRBV7-9 to TRBJ1-4; D unresolved. Germline V gene sequence: CDR1 SEHNR, CDR2 FQNEAQ (reference sequence). The CDR3 sequence is 14 residues long. V was trimmed by 3 bases and J by 6 bases, leaving 11 bases between them. The CDR3 DNA reads as TGTGCCAGCAGCTTGGGTAGTCCGGATGAAAAACTGTTTTTT. Amino acid sequence: CASSLGSPDEKLFF.

This clonotype was counted at least ten times. The chain recombines TRBV28 with TRBJ2-7, with 7 nucleotides matching TRBD2. The germline V gene encodes CDR1 MDHEN and CDR2 SYDVKM. CDR3 length equals 14 residues. The V and J ends lost 6 bases and 7 bases, in that order; junction bases with no gene match: 12. The CDR3 here is CASSVSGPVWEQYF. CDR3 DNA: TGTGCCAGCAGCGTTAGCGGGCCAGTGTGGGAGCAGTACTTC.

This clonotype was found many times. The chain combines TRBV6-2 or TRBV6-3 with TRBJ2-5; 7 nucleotides agree with TRBD2. The trim removed 2 bases at V and 0 bases at J, leaving 9 bases unmatched. The germline gives CDR1 MNHEY, CDR2 SVGEGT. CDR3 length: 17 residues. In nucleotides, the CDR3 is TGTGCCAGCAGTTACCCGGGGGAGGGAGCGTACCAAGAGACCCAGTACTTC. Protein sequence: CASSYPGEGAYQETQYF.

This clonotype showed up many times. The chain carries TRBV21-1 and TRBJ1-3; the table's D gene call, TRBD1, was not cross checked with the DNA. TRBV21-1 is a recognized pseudogene. The CDR3 is made up of 17 amino acids. The CDR3 DNA sequence: TGTGCCAGCAGCAAACAACGACGGGAAAGCTCTGGAAACACCATATATTTT. This codes for CASSKQRRESSGNTIYF.

CDR3: CASSEISNYGYTF. In DNA, the CDR3 is TGTGCCAGCAGCGAGATTAGTAACTATGGCTACACCTTC. The chain joins TRBV7-8 to TRBJ1-2; D is unclear. V lost 5 bases and J 1 base, leaving 8 bases between the germline ends. CDR1 and CDR2 (germline): SGHVS, FQNEAQ. The CDR3 is 13 residues long.

This clonotype was observed many times. The J gene is TRBJ2-1, the V gene TRBV4-1, with 11 bases aligning to TRBD2. CDR1 is MGHRA, CDR2 YSYEKL, per germline. The CDR3 runs 17 residues. V dropped 3 bases and J dropped 7; count of bases not matched to a gene: 11. CDR3 sequence reads: CASSQGTSGSLWNEQFF. The CDR3 DNA is TGCGCCAGCAGCCAGGGAACTAGCGGGAGTTTATGGAATGAGCAGTTCTTC.

In its sample, this clonotype is medium-sized. V gene TRBV7-8 combines with J gene TRBJ2-5; 8 nucleotides agree with TRBD2. Trimming removed 5 bases from V and 6 bases from J; junction bases left unmatched: 11. Germline V lookup: CDR1 SGHVS, CDR2 FQNEAQ. CDR3 length equals 15 residues. CDR3 region: CASSPPSSGMKTQYF. The CDR3 coding sequence is TGTGCCAGCAGCCCTCCGAGTAGCGGGATGAAGACCCAGTACTTC. The full variable domain, with the rest looked up from reference TRBV7-8 and TRBJ2-5, is GAGVSQSPRYKVAKRGQDVALRCDPISGHVSLFWYQQALGQGPEFLTYFQNEAQLDKSGLPSDRFFAERPEGSVSTLKIQRTQQEDSAVYLCASSPPSSGMKTQYFGPGTRLLVL.

The sample holds a few counts of this clonotype. The genes are TRBV13 and TRBJ1-3; D is undetermined. Trimming removed 4 bases at V and 0 bases at J, with 4 bases between. The germline V gene encodes CDR1 PRHDT and CDR2 FYEKMQ (reference sequence). CDR3 length: 13 amino acids. CDR3 nucleotide sequence: TGTGCCAGCAGCTATAGCTCTGGAAACACCATATATTTT. Translated: CASSYSSGNTIYF.

This clonotype appeared many times. The chain recombines TRBV7-8 with TRBJ1-1; 7 nucleotides line up with TRBD1. V lost 5 bases and J lost 1; bases outside the gene matches: 7. Germline V gives CDR1 SGHVS, CDR2 FQNEAQ. The CDR3 consists of 15 residues. CDR3 coding DNA: TGTGCCAGCAGCGCAGAACAGGGGAAGAACACTGAAGCTTTCTTT. Translating it yields CASSAEQGKNTEAFF.

The chain is built from TRBV7-2 and TRBJ2-2; D remains ambiguous. In germline, CDR1 is SGHTA, CDR2 FQGNSA. The CDR3 sequence is 14 residues long. V was pared by 6 bases and J by 0 bases, with 8 bases between. DNA for the CDR3: TGTGCCAGCAGACAGATCGCGAACACCGGGGAGCTGTTTTTT. As protein: CASRQIANTGELFF.

This clonotype was counted ten times or more. This rearrangement joins TRBV7-2 to TRBJ2-2; 9 positions match TRBD1. CDR3 length: 14 residues. V dropped 5 bases and J dropped 4; count of bases not matched to a gene: 2. The germline gives CDR1 SGHTA, CDR2 FQGNSA. The CDR3 sequence: CASSQDRGTGELFF. CDR3 nucleotide sequence: TGTGCCAGCAGCCAGGACAGGGGCACCGGGGAGCTGTTTTTT.

The sample holds many counts of this clonotype. V and J are TRBV11-3 and TRBJ2-1, with D maybe TRBD2 (6 bases). Trimming left V 4 bases short and J 4 bases short, with 17 bases between. CDR1 is SGHNT, CDR2 YENEEA, per germline. The CDR3 contains 16 residues. The CDR3 sequence: CASSSNLARRYNEQFF. CDR3 DNA: TGTGCCAGCAGCTCGAATCTAGCGCGACGGTACAATGAGCAGTTCTTC. Full variable domain (rest looked up from reference TRBV11-3 and TRBJ2-1): EAGVVQSPRYKIIEKKQPVAFWCNPISGHNTLYWYLQNLGQGPELLIRYENEEAVDDSQLPKDRFSAERLKGVDSTLKIQPAELGDSAVYLCASSSNLARRYNEQFFGPGTRLTVL.

This clonotype was picked up a small number of times. J is TRBJ2-3 and V is TRBV20-1, with 7 bases fitting TRBD2. CDR1 is DFQATT and CDR2 is SNEGSKA in the germline V gene (reference sequence). V lost 0 bases and J lost 2; bases outside the gene matches: 11. The CDR3 has 17 residues. The CDR3 region is CSARDPAKRGHTDTQYF. In DNA form, the CDR3 reads TGCAGTGCTAGAGATCCTGCTAAGCGGGGCCACACAGATACGCAGTATTTT.

This clonotype was detected a few times. The V gene is TRBV25-1, the J gene TRBJ1-4, with no clear D. This CDR3 has 11 amino acids. V gave up 2 bases and J gave up 6 bases, with 1 base separating them. Germline V gene sequence: CDR1 MGHDK, CDR2 SYGVNS. Here the CDR3 reads CASSEDEKLFF. CDR3 DNA: TGTGCCAGCAGTGAAGATGAAAAACTGTTTTTT.

The rearrangement uses TRBV12-3 or TRBV12-4 and TRBJ1-6; TRBD1 might be the D (6 bases). The ends were cut back, 8 bases at V and 5 bases at J, with 7 bases in the middle. This CDR3 spans 12 amino acids. The CDR3 sequence is CASAGDNSPLHF. The CDR3 DNA reads as TGTGCCAGCGCAGGGGATAATTCACCCCTCCACTTT.

The V gene is TRBV10-2, the J gene TRBJ1-1, with D possibly being TRBD1 (5 bases). CDR1 and CDR2 from the germline V gene are WSHSY and SAAADI. The CDR3 has 14 residues. Trimming pared 8 bases from V and 8 bases from J, leaving 21 bases between. Here the CDR3 reads CASGKSGTQKEAFF. The CDR3 DNA is TGCGCCAGCGGTAAGTCCGGGACCCAAAAGGAAGCTTTCTTT.

Note on this clonotype: With a much larger clone just one base away, this may be a read error. The genes are TRBV7-3 and TRBJ2-4; 8 bases are shared with TRBD2. The CDR3 consists of 14 residues. Germline V lookup: CDR1 SGHTA, CDR2 FQGTGA. This CDR3 is CVSSSSSGTSIQYF. For the CDR3, the DNA is TGTGTCAGCAGCTCCTCCTCCGGGACTAGCATTCAGTACTTC.

This clonotype showed up many times. The rearrangement uses TRBV6-1 and TRBJ2-2, with D maybe TRBD2 (6 bases). The CDR3 contains 14 residues. Germline V lookup: CDR1 MNHNS, CDR2 SASEGT. Trimming pared 9 bases from V and 1 base from J, leaving 12 bases between. The CDR3 coding sequence is TGTGCCAGTTTGCGGGAACTGAACACCGGGGAGCTGTTTTTT. Encoded protein: CASLRELNTGELFF.

Here the CDR3 reads CASSYRLGTGTYEQYF. In nucleotides, the CDR3 is TGTGCCAGCAGCTACCGCCTAGGGACAGGAACCTACGAGCAGTACTTC. The chain employs TRBV5-4 and TRBJ2-7; the match to TRBD1 covers 8 bases. J lost 2 bases, V lost 3 bases, and 10 bases had no gene match. CDR1 is SGHNT and CDR2 is YYREEE in the germline V gene (reference sequence). The CDR3 loop spans 16 amino acids.

This clonotype has just a few counts. V gene TRBV3-1 combines with J gene TRBJ1-1, with a tentative D call TRBD1 (5 bases). The germline CDR1 and CDR2 sequences are LGHDT and YNNKEL (reference sequence). Trimming took off 2 bases at V and 1 base at J, with 14 bases between the two ends. CDR3 length equals 16 residues. CDR3 bases: TGTGCCAGCAGCCAATTGCAGGGACGGGGGAACACTGAAGCTTTCTTT. Translation: CASSQLQGRGNTEAFF.

This clonotype came up many times. The chain couples TRBV6-2 or TRBV6-3 to TRBJ2-1; TRBD2 matches 7 bases. The junction had 11 bases not matched to a gene; V was cut back by 7 bases and J by 5 bases. The CDR3 covers 15 residues. Germline V CDR1 and CDR2: MNHEY, SVGEGT. This CDR3 reads CASTPLGDYNNEQFF. CDR3 DNA sequence: TGTGCCAGCACTCCACTGGGGGACTATAACAATGAGCAGTTCTTC.

This clonotype was found many times. The chain links TRBV7-3 to TRBJ2-3; 11 nucleotides line up with TRBD2. The CDR3 consists of 15 residues. With V trimmed by 4 bases and J by 6 bases, 6 bases remained unmatched. The germline gives CDR1 SGHTA, CDR2 FQGTGA. The CDR3 sequence is CASSYLAGGLDTQYF. As DNA, the CDR3 is TGTGCCAGCAGCTACCTAGCGGGGGGCTTGGATACGCAGTATTTT. Combining the CDR3 with reference TRBV7-3 and TRBJ2-3 gives the whole variable domain GAGVSQTPSNKVTEKGKYVELRCDPISGHTALYWYRQSLGQGPEFLIYFQGTGAADDSGLPNDRFFAVRPEGSVSTLKIQRTERGDSAVYLCASSYLAGGLDTQYFGPGTRLTVL.